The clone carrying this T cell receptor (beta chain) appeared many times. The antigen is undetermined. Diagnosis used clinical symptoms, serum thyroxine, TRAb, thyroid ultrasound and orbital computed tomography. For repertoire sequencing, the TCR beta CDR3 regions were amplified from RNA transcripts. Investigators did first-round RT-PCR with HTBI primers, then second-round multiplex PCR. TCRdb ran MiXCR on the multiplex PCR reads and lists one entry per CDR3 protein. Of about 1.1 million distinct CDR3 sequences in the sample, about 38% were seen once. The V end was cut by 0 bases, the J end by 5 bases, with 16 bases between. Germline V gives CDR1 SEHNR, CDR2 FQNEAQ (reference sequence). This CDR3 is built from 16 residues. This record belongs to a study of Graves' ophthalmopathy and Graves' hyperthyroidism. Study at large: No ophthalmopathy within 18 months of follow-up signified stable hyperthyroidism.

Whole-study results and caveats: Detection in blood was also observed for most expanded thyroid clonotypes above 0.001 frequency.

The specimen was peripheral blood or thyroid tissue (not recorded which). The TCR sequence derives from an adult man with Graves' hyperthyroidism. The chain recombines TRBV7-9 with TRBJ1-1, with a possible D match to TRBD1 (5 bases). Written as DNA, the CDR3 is TGTGCCAGCAGCTTAGCGGGGGGTCGAGGTCGGACTGAAGCTTTCTTT. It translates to CASSLAGGRGRTEAFF. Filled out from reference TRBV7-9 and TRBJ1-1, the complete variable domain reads DTGVSQNPRHKITKRGQNVTFRCDPISEHNRLYWYRQTLGQGPEFLTYFQNEAQLEKSRLLSDRFSAERPKGSFSTLEIQRTEQGDSAMYLCASSLAGGRGRTEAFFGQGTRLTVV.